A selection of T cell receptor beta chains follows, all from one sample in a study of blood T cell repertoires in COVID-19. Clones were sequenced by immunoSEQ multiplex PCR, and TCRdb holds only the in-frame ones, with some missing. The data contain roughly 280,000 clones, 80% to 90% of them singletons. Sequencing was performed on PBMCs or T cells enriched from blood (not recorded which). The source is a woman aged 25 to 39 with acute COVID-19. Each CDR3 is given with its conserved first and last residue. A D gene is named only where the DNA matches it firmly. Expanded clones are given a class, and other clones once, few, many or no size at all.

D gene,clone size,J gene,V gene,CDR3 DNA,CDR3 protein
-,-,TRBJ2-7,TRBV18,TGTGCCAGCTCACCACCGGGAGGGGGGTACCCCTACGAGCAGTACTTC,CASSPPGGGYPYEQYF
TRBD2,-,TRBJ2-1,TRBV13,TGTGCCAGCAGCTCCGGGACTAGCGGCCTAAAATCCTACAATGAGCAGTTCTTC,CASSSGTSGLKSYNEQFF
TRBD2,-,TRBJ2-1,TRBV5-4,TGTGCCAGCAGCGGAAACCCGGGAGGTAACAATGAGCAGTTCTTC,CASSGNPGGNNEQFF
-,-,TRBJ2-3,TRBV9,TGTGCCAGCAGCGTAGGAGATTTGGTGAATACGCAGTATTTT,CASSVGDLVNTQYF
TRBD2,-,TRBJ2-4,TRBV4-3,TGCGCCAGCAGCCAGGCCGGGACTAGCGGTGGTCGCGGAAACATTCAGTACTTC,CASSQAGTSGGRGNIQYF
-,-,TRBJ2-3,TRBV7-3,TGTGCCAGCAGCACCGGACTCACAGATACGCAGTATTTT,CASSTGLTDTQYF
-,-,TRBJ2-6,TRBV19,TGTGCCAGTAGCGCCGGTGGCAGGGAAATCTCTGGGGCCAACGTCCTGACTTTC,CASSAGGREISGANVLTF
TRBD2,-,TRBJ2-3,TRBV7-8,TGTGCCAGCAGCCCGTTCGGGAGGGACACAGATACGCAGTATTTT,CASSPFGRDTDTQYF
-,-,TRBJ1-4,TRBV7-9,TGTGCCAGCAGCTTCGGGGGGGCAGAAAATGAAAAACTGTTTTTT,CASSFGGAENEKLFF
TRBD2,-,TRBJ2-1,TRBV5-1,TGCGCCAGCAGCGCCTATAGCGGGAGGGCCTACAATGAGCAGTTCTTC,CASSAYSGRAYNEQFF
TRBD2,-,TRBJ2-3,TRBV7-9,TGTGCCAGCAGCTGGGGACTAGCGGAGAGCACAGATACGCAGTATTTT,CASSWGLAESTDTQYF
TRBD2,-,TRBJ2-4,TRBV19,TGTGCCAGTAGTTTGCCGAGGACTAGCGGGAGGGCCGGGTCCAAAAACATTCAGTACTTC,CASSLPRTSGRAGSKNIQYF
-,-,TRBJ2-1,TRBV3-1/TRBV3-2,TGTGCCAGCAGTCGGGACATCGGGATGGGGGATGAGCAGTTCTTC,CASSRDIGMGDEQFF
TRBD2,-,TRBJ2-2,TRBV5-1,TGCGCCAGCAGCTTGGGGCAAACAGGACTAGCGGGAGCCACCGGGGAGCTGTTTTTT,CASSLGQTGLAGATGELFF
-,-,TRBJ2-1,TRBV6-5,TGTGCCAGCAGTTACCCAGGAAATGAGCAGTTCTTC,CASSYPGNEQFF
-,-,TRBJ1-2,TRBV19,TGTGCCAGTAGTATTTCAGGGAACTATGGCTACACCTTC,CASSISGNYGYTF
-,-,TRBJ2-7,TRBV11-2,TGTGCCAGCACCGTCGTAGTCGGCGAGCAGTACTTC,CASTVVVGEQYF
-,-,TRBJ1-2,TRBV9,TGTGCCAGCAGCGTGGGGACAAACTATGGCTACACCTTC,CASSVGTNYGYTF
-,-,TRBJ1-1,TRBV11-2,TGTGCCAGCAGCTTATCGGGGATCGAAGCTTTCTTT,CASSLSGIEAFF
-,-,TRBJ2-5,TRBV13,TGTGCCAGCAGCCCGTCCGGGAGATCAGAGACCCAGTACTTC,CASSPSGRSETQYF
TRBD1,-,TRBJ1-1,TRBV28,TGTGCCAGCAGTTCATCTCACAGGGGGGGTACTGAAGCTTTCTTT,CASSSSHRGGTEAFF
TRBD1,once,TRBJ2-7,TRBV28,TGTGCCAGCGCACAGGGGACGGAAGAGCAGTACTTC,CASAQGTEEQYF
-,-,TRBJ1-5,TRBV4-1,TGCGCCAGCAGCCAGGTATATGTCGCAGGTGGTGGGAGCAATCAGCCCCAGCATTTT,CASSQVYVAGGGSNQPQHF
TRBD1,-,TRBJ2-5,TRBV29-1,TGCAGCGTTAAGCAGGGGGCTAAGGTCGAGACCCAGTACTTC,CSVKQGAKVETQYF
-,-,TRBJ2-5,TRBV28,TGTGCCAGCAATATGAAGACAGGCCAAGAGACCCAGTACTTC,CASNMKTGQETQYF
TRBD2,-,TRBJ2-1,TRBV27,TGTGCCAGCAGCCGGACTAGCGTAAGCCCCCTGGAGTTCTTC,CASSRTSVSPLEFF
-,-,TRBJ2-3,TRBV4-3,TGCGCCAGCAGCCAAGAGCGAGCGGCCGCTAGCACAGATACGCAGTATTTT,CASSQERAAASTDTQYF
TRBD2,-,TRBJ2-5,TRBV10-2,TGCGCCAGCAGTGAGGGTACCACCGGGACTAGCGGTGGAGAGACCCAGTACTTC,CASSEGTTGTSGGETQYF
TRBD1,-,TRBJ2-7,TRBV29-1,TGCAGCGTCAGACAGGGGGGTACCTACGAGCAGTACTTC,CSVRQGGTYEQYF
TRBD2,once,TRBJ2-1,TRBV29-1,TGCAGCGTGACTAGCGGAAGCTCCTACAATGAGCAGTTCTTC,CSVTSGSSYNEQFF
-,-,TRBJ1-3,TRBV2,TGTGCCAGCACAGGCCTCGGACTGACCTCTGGAAACACCATATATTTT,CASTGLGLTSGNTIYF
TRBD2,once,TRBJ2-3,TRBV28,TGTGCCAGCAGACTTAGCGGGTTGAGCACAGATACGCAGTATTTT,CASRLSGLSTDTQYF
-,-,TRBJ1-3,TRBV6-5,TGTGCCAGCAGTTACGGGCAGGAGGGGACCACCATATATTTT,CASSYGQEGTTIYF
TRBD1,-,TRBJ1-2,TRBV28,TGTGCCAGCAGTTTATCTCCCGACAGGGGGCCCTATGGCTACACCTTC,CASSLSPDRGPYGYTF
TRBD2,-,TRBJ2-2,TRBV5-6,TGTGCCAGCAGCTTGGCGCCGGGGGGGACCGGGGAGCTGTTTTTT,CASSLAPGGTGELFF
TRBD2,-,TRBJ2-3,TRBV9,TGTGCCAGCAGCGTAGTGGGACTAGCGGGAGGCACAGATACGCAGTATTTT,CASSVVGLAGGTDTQYF